The sequence of this TCR beta chain was determined in a study of T cell changes during pregnancy in multiple sclerosis. The CDR3 is 19 amino acids. J was trimmed by 0 bases and V by 4 bases; bases with no gene match: 14. Per the germline V gene, CDR1 is MGHRA and CDR2 is YSYEKL. Here immunoSEQ multiplex PCR was the method, and the copy in TCRdb shows in-frame clones only, minus some. The sample has about 73,000 clones; over 80% are singletons. The rearrangement uses TRBV4-1 and TRBJ2-2; 7 nucleotides line up with TRBD1. The clonotype comes from a female donor in good health, enrolled as a control in a pregnancy study. The sequenced sample was peripheral blood, obtained in the third trimester of pregnancy. The CDR3 protein is CASSLFSNLGGANTGELFF. CDR3 nucleotides: TGCGCCAGCAGCCTATTTTCAAACCTAGGGGGCGCGAACACCGGGGAGCTGTTTTTT.